This T cell receptor beta chain was sequenced in a study of beta chain features in type 1 diabetes (dated by TCRdb to between 2017 and 2018). For context, the study as a whole: No differences in mean age, gender distribution, total cell number or subset yield were found between patients and healthy donors. A total of 107,917,701 sorted cells were examined across all samples, and the number of cells per subset was strongly correlated with RNA yield. The study compared the TCRB repertoires of sorted circulating CD4+ T cell subsets in recently diagnosed type 1 diabetes patients with those in matched healthy donors. Whereas all 30 or so donors provided naive and central memory subsets, regulatory and stem cell-like memory subsets were isolated from just 8 patients and roughly 8 healthy donors.

This clone has a handful of counts. Its specific antigen is unknown. Base qualities are not provided; no much larger clone lies one nucleotide away. Each donor gave one peripheral blood draw, averaging approximately 120 mL, which was collected into heparinised tubes. Naive, central memory, regulatory and stem cell-like memory CD4+ T cells were sorted on a BD FACSAria II using a panel including CD45RO, CCR7, CD25, CD127, CD95 and CD27. A purity above 95% was achieved for all sorted populations. PBMCs were isolated right away by Lymphoprep density gradient centrifugation and were stained directly, without culture. To minimize batch effects, samples were stained and sorted in pairs, one healthy donor with one patient per experiment. The entire isolated RNA was reverse transcribed using the High Capacity cDNA Reverse Transcription Kit, and thus expressed TCRB transcripts were sequenced. Naive, central memory and regulatory T cell samples underwent deep immunoSEQ sequencing, averaging around 3.6 million total reads per sample. After sorted cells were lysed in RLT buffer, RNA was extracted with DNase-treated RNeasy Micro or Mini kits, with the choice depending on cell number. To prevent cross-contamination, every cell subset was processed on its own, while patient and healthy donor samples were processed together. The immunoSEQ multiplex PCR was used to amplify TCRB sequences from cDNA, yielding 87-bp fragments that span the CDR3 region. Sequencing of the amplicons was done on the Illumina HiSeq platform. Per the original workflow: PCR bias was computationally corrected using synthetic template baselines, reads within Hamming distance 2 were collapsed, and singletons that could not be merged were discarded. Reads were aligned against IMGT to assign V, D and J genes, CDR3 length and insertions or deletions at six rearrangement sites. Within each subset, clonotype counts were normalized to sorted cell number, and only after that were true diversity and Gini coefficients computed with the tcR R package. The overlap coefficient, calculated on TCRB nucleotide sequences, was used to measure repertoire sharing. Out-of-frame TCRB sequences from naive cells were analyzed to stand in for the pre-selection repertoire. TCRdb obtained this table from immuneACCESS and retained in-frame rearrangements with V and J assigned. These tables miss some clones; where compared with another copy, unresolved V genes account for less than half of the shortfall, and the remainder is unexplained. The V and J calls and clone size are taken from that table; D and trimming were inferred from the DNA. This sample gives a few hundred thousand clones in total; about 15% of them show up just once. The top ten clonotypes cover roughly 0.019% of the sample.

Overall study results and their limits: Sequencing cDNA rather than genomic DNA could over-represent highly expressing activated cells, although activation and CD3 levels did not differ between groups. Naive, central memory and regulatory TCRB repertoires appeared to be more similar among patients than among healthy donors. At VDJ recombination sites, patients with type 1 diabetes made fewer insertions and deleted more nucleotides, a pattern implying thymic rearrangement abnormalities. HLA sub-analyses involved small numbers of individuals, so any influence of HLA type on TCRB rearrangement remained unresolved. Shorter templates might be favored by PCR, yet because patient and control samples were amplified and corrected together, any such skew would affect both groups equally. A moderate but significant shortening of TCRB CDR3 length was observed in type 1 diabetes patients in all four CD4+ subsets.

The germline V gene provides CDR1 SQVTM and CDR2 ANQGSEA. The V end loses 3 bases and the J end loses 0 bases, and a stretch of 9 bases separates them. The CDR3 runs 14 amino acids, cysteine and phenylalanine included. The sequence is cut down to CDR3 DNA, 42 bases in frame from base 1. The source is a woman under 30 in good health. The V and J genes are TRBV29-1 and TRBJ2-1; the D region possibly corresponds to TRBD2 (5 bases align). Specimen: naive CD4+ T cells from blood. What this sample's cell subset or site label stands for: true naive CD4+ T cells. The CDR3 protein: CSVELGSSYNEQFF. In nucleotide form, the sequence is TGCAGCGTTGAGTTGGGGAGCTCCTACAATGAGCAGTTCTTC.